The 28 T cell receptor beta chains presented below share a single source sample, sequenced in a study of beta chain features in type 1 diabetes. Antigens of these TCRs are unknown. Notes on the study in general: TCRB CDR3 length was moderately but significantly reduced in all four CD4+ subsets of Type 1 diabetes patients.

Of the isolated RNA, all was reverse transcribed, and so the sequenced material was expressed TCRB transcripts. Assay: immunoSEQ multiplex PCR; the TCRdb copy retains only in-frame clones and omits some. Among roughly 700,000 clones listed, about an eighth were seen once. The specimen sequenced was naive CD4+ T cells from blood. The receptors stem from a man aged 18 to 29 with type 1 diabetes.

J is TRBJ1-1 and V is TRBV10-3; D remains ambiguous. Deletions cut 6 bases from V and 5 bases from J, with 7 bases between. CDR1 is ENHRY, CDR2 SYGVKD, per germline. The CDR3 length is 11 residues. In DNA form, the CDR3 reads TGTGCCATCAGCCTCGGAACTGAAGCTTTCTTT. Its translation: CAISLGTEAFF.

A few counts support this clone. This rearrangement joins TRBV7-9 to TRBJ1-6; D not certain. The CDR3 consists of 12 residues. V lost 5 bases and J lost 14, with 13 bases in between. Germline V CDR1 and CDR2: SEHNR, FQNEAQ (reference sequence). CDR3 residues: CASSPASVALHF. In DNA form, the CDR3 reads TGTGCCAGCAGCCCCGCGAGTGTGGCCCTCCACTTT.

The V gene is TRBV7-9, the J gene TRBJ1-1; 7 bases match TRBD1. The V gene's germline CDR1 is SEHNR and CDR2 FQNEAQ (reference sequence). The V segment lost 1 base and the J segment 0 bases; nucleotides outside the gene matches: 8. The CDR3 runs 17 residues. DNA of the CDR3: TGTGCCAGCAGCTTAGGTGTTTATGACAGGGTGAACACTGAAGCTTTCTTT. Encoded protein: CASSLGVYDRVNTEAFF.

J is TRBJ2-1 and V is TRBV15; D unresolved. Germline V gene lookup returns CDR1 LNHNV and CDR2 YYDKDF (reference sequence). Trimming pared 5 bases from V and 4 bases from J, leaving 9 bases between. The CDR3 length is 13 residues. The CDR3 protein is CATSQARYNEQFF. The CDR3 DNA is TGTGCCACCAGCCAGGCCAGATACAATGAGCAGTTCTTC.

With regard to this clone: The sample has other DNA sequences that encode this CDR3 too. V usage is TRBV30 and J usage is TRBJ2-1; the D is unclear. Germline V CDR1 and CDR2: GTSNPN, SVGIG (reference sequence). Trimming shortened V by 0 bases and J by 7 bases, and 4 bases separated the two germline ends. This CDR3 region has 11 residues. CDR3 nucleotide sequence: TGTGCCTGGAGTGTACCGAATGAGCAGTTCTTC. Amino acids: CAWSVPNEQFF. Looking up the rest from reference TRBV30 and TRBJ2-1 gives the full variable domain: SQTIHQWPATLVQPVGSPLSLECTVEGTSNPNLYWYRQAAGRGLQLLFYSVGIGQISSEVPQNLSASRPQDRQFILSSKKLLLSDSGFYLCAWSVPNEQFFGPGTRLTVL.

The gene calls are TRBV27 and TRBJ2-3; the D call may be TRBD1 or TRBD2 (5 bases each). Per the germline V gene, CDR1 is MNHEY and CDR2 is SMNVEV (reference sequence). The V end lost 10 bases, the J end lost 1 base, and 24 bases lay between the germline ends. This CDR3 has 17 residues. As DNA, the CDR3 is TGTGCCACCAAACTCGAACGGTGGGACGGGCGCACAGATACGCAGTATTTT. Residues: CATKLERWDGRTDTQYF.

This clone has more than one count but fewer than ten. The chain couples TRBV2 to TRBJ2-5; 9 bases fit TRBD1. Germline V gene lookup returns CDR1 SNHLY and CDR2 FYNNEI. This CDR3 has 15 amino acids. Trimming took 7 bases from V and 4 from J; bases not matched to a gene: 10. DNA for the CDR3: TGTGCCAGCACGGTTGAGACAGGGGGTCCAGAGACCCAGTACTTC. It specifies CASTVETGGPETQYF.

This rearrangement joins TRBV28 to TRBJ1-4, with D perhaps TRBD1 (5 bases). Trimming stripped 4 bases from V and 4 bases from J, with 10 bases between. This CDR3 is built from 14 residues. Germline V gives CDR1 MDHEN, CDR2 SYDVKM. CDR3: CASSWETVNEKLFF. CDR3 nucleotides: TGTGCCAGCAGTTGGGAGACAGTTAATGAAAAACTGTTTTTT.

This clone showed up just a few times. The same CDR3 is also encoded by other DNA sequences in this sample. The CDR3 nucleotides are TGTGCCAGCAGCCCTCGGACAGGGGTGGGAGAGACCCAGTACTTC. This gives the protein CASSPRTGVGETQYF. This chain joins TRBV7-9 and TRBJ2-5, with 9 bases matching TRBD1. CDR1 is SEHNR, CDR2 FQNEAQ, per germline (reference sequence). The CDR3 covers 15 residues. The V gene end was trimmed by 5 bases and the J gene end by 4 bases; junction bases not matched to a gene: 8.

This clone has a handful of counts. J is TRBJ2-3 and V is TRBV6-1, with D perhaps assigned TRBD1 or TRBD2 (5 bases each). CDR1 is MNHNS and CDR2 is SASEGT in the germline V gene. This CDR3 has 14 amino acids. Trimming pared 6 bases from V and 2 bases from J, leaving 12 bases between. The CDR3 bases are TGTGCCAGCAGAGGGACCGCCACCACAGATACGCAGTATTTT. It specifies CASRGTATTDTQYF.

In its sample, this clone was seen a few times. This chain connects TRBV10-1 to TRBJ2-7; 9 nucleotides agree with TRBD1. V lost 6 bases and J lost 8; bases outside the gene matches: 5. Germline CDR1 reads WNHNN; CDR2 reads SYGVQD (reference sequence). This CDR3 comprises 12 residues. In DNA, the CDR3 is TGCGCCAGCAGATCCGGGACAGGGAAGCAGTACTTC. It yields the protein CASRSGTGKQYF.

CDR3: CASADSPYNEQFF. CDR3 bases: TGTGCCAGCGCAGACAGCCCCTACAATGAGCAGTTCTTC. The J gene is TRBJ2-1, the V gene TRBV6-1, with D possibly being TRBD1 (5 bases). The CDR3 extends over 13 amino acids. Germline V lookup: CDR1 MNHNS, CDR2 SASEGT. Trimming shortened V by 8 bases and J by 2 bases, and 10 bases separated the two germline ends.

Here the CDR3 DNA reads TGTGCCAGCAGTGAAGCAACGGGACAGGGGATTGGAGATCAGCCCCAGCATTTT. It specifies CASSEATGQGIGDQPQHF. This rearrangement joins TRBV2 to TRBJ1-5, with 10 bases lining up with TRBD1. The CDR3 runs 18 residues. Per germline, CDR1 SNHLY and CDR2 FYNNEI. The trim removed 0 bases at V and 5 bases at J, leaving 10 bases unmatched.

This clone showed up just a few times. This sequence joins TRBV10-3 and TRBJ1-2; D is uncertain. Trimming took 2 bases from V and 4 from J, leaving 11 bases between them. CDR1 and CDR2 (germline): ENHRY, SYGVKD. CDR3 length equals 14 residues. The DNA of the CDR3 is TGTGCCATCAGTGAGATACCGCAATCCTATGGCTACACCTTC. Translating it yields CAISEIPQSYGYTF.

In this sample, this clone turned up a few times. The V call is TRBV4-2, the J call TRBJ2-7, with D uncertain. V shed 2 bases and J shed 2 bases, with 7 bases lying between them. This CDR3 spans 13 amino acids. Germline V gene sequence: CDR1 LGHNA, CDR2 YNFKEQ. The DNA of the CDR3 is TGTGCCAGCAGCCAACAGGTAACCTACGAGCAGTACTTC. Its protein is CASSQQVTYEQYF.

The V and J genes are TRBV7-9 and TRBJ1-1, with D hard to call. Germline CDR1 SEHNR, CDR2 FQNEAQ (reference sequence). The CDR3 consists of 12 residues. V was clipped by 2 bases and J by 6 bases, with 7 bases between them. The CDR3 here is CASSLQLAEAFF. For the CDR3, the DNA is TGTGCCAGCAGCTTACAACTCGCTGAAGCTTTCTTT.

The genes are TRBV30 and TRBJ2-7; 7 nucleotides line up with TRBD1. Germline trimming cut 3 bases from V and 3 bases from J; bases unmatched to any gene: 8. CDR1 and CDR2 (germline): GTSNPN, SVGIG (reference sequence). This CDR3 has 14 residues. The CDR3 nucleotides are TGTGCCTGGAGCGAAGGGGGACAGTACTACGAGCAGTACTTC. As protein: CAWSEGGQYYEQYF.

This clone was seen a handful of times. The chain employs TRBV11-2 and TRBJ2-1, with 7 positions matching TRBD1. The CDR3 sequence is 14 residues long. J was trimmed by 9 bases and V by 5 bases; bases with no gene match: 10. Germline CDR1 SGHAT, CDR2 FQNNGV. The CDR3 loop reads CASSILPRQGEQFF. As DNA, the CDR3 is TGTGCCAGCAGCATACTACCTCGACAGGGTGAGCAGTTCTTC.

A few counts support this clone. This sequence joins TRBV5-1 and TRBJ1-1, with D uncertain. CDR3 length equals 16 residues. Germline V gene data show CDR1 as SGHRS and CDR2 as YFSETQ. V was pared by 0 bases and J by 0 bases, with 12 bases between. CDR3 region: CASSLEQVSMNTEAFF. The CDR3 DNA reads TGCGCCAGCAGCTTGGAGCAGGTCAGCATGAACACTGAAGCTTTCTTT. The variable domain in full, with the rest retrieved from reference TRBV5-1 and TRBJ1-1, is KAGVTQTPRYLIKTRGQQVTLSCSPISGHRSVSWYQQTPGQGLQFLFEYFSETQRNKGNFPGRFSGRQFSNSRSEMNVSTLELGDSALYLCASSLEQVSMNTEAFFGQGTRLTVV.

In its sample, this clone was seen a few times. The genes are TRBV7-2 and TRBJ2-7, with 7 positions matching TRBD1. The ends lost 4 bases at V and 9 bases at J; junction bases unmatched: 3. The CDR3 is 11 residues long. The germline gives CDR1 SGHTA, CDR2 FQGNSA. In DNA form, the CDR3 reads TGTGCCAGCAGCTCGACAGGGCGGCAGTACTTC. Residues: CASSSTGRQYF.

This clone was picked up a small number of times. The chain links TRBV6-5 to TRBJ2-7; the match to TRBD1 covers 8 bases. Germline V gene data show CDR1 as MNHEY and CDR2 as SVGAGI. With V trimmed by 6 bases and J by 6 bases, 13 bases remained unmatched. The CDR3 covers 15 residues. The DNA of the CDR3 is TGTGCCAGCAGCCGCCTCCTGGAACAGGGGGTCGAGCAGTACTTC. This translates into CASSRLLEQGVEQYF.

A few counts support this clone. The V and J genes are TRBV14 and TRBJ1-1; D possibly corresponds to TRBD1 (5 bases). V was cut by 1 base and J by 5 bases, with 8 bases left in between. The CDR3 has 13 amino acids. Germline V lookup: CDR1 SGHDN, CDR2 FVKESK. The CDR3 DNA follows: TGTGCCAGCAGCCAAGTCTGGGGGACTGAAGCTTTCTTT. This encodes CASSQVWGTEAFF.

The chain couples TRBV7-8 to TRBJ2-5; no reliable D call. Germline CDR1 and CDR2: SGHVS and FQNEAQ. The CDR3 contains 15 residues. V was pared by 0 bases and J by 1 base, with 9 bases between. This CDR3 reads CASSLAYYRQETQYF. CDR3 in DNA: TGTGCCAGCAGCTTAGCCTACTACCGCCAAGAGACCCAGTACTTC.

This clone was picked up a small number of times. The chain recombines TRBV7-2 with TRBJ2-3; TRBD1 aligns across 9 bases. The CDR3 consists of 14 residues. The V gene end was trimmed by 2 bases and the J gene end by 5 bases; junction bases not matched to a gene: 2. From germline, CDR1 is SGHTA and CDR2 FQGNSA. For the CDR3, the DNA is TGTGCCAGCAGCTTAAACAGGGGGCAAGATACGCAGTATTTT. Amino acids: CASSLNRGQDTQYF.

This clone was detected a few times. The chain carries TRBV6-6 and TRBJ1-1; D is unclear. CDR1 is MNHNY and CDR2 is SVGAGI in the germline V gene (reference sequence). The ends were cut back, 5 bases at V and 10 bases at J, with 20 bases in the middle. There are 14 residues in the CDR3. The CDR3 region is CASSHANDHLGAFF. CDR3 nucleotide sequence: TGTGCCAGCAGTCACGCCAACGATCACTTGGGAGCTTTCTTT.

The chain recombines TRBV11-2 with TRBJ2-2; maybe TRBD1 (6 bases). Per germline, CDR1 SGHAT and CDR2 FQNNGV. This CDR3 comprises 15 residues. V was trimmed by 2 bases and J by 5 bases, leaving 12 bases between them. The DNA for the CDR3 is TGTGCCAGCAGCTTATCACAGGGTTGGACCGGGGAGCTGTTTTTT. Residues: CASSLSQGWTGELFF.

There are a few counts of this clone. The rearrangement links TRBV5-1 to TRBJ1-1; TRBD1 is a possible D gene (5 bases). V dropped 3 bases and J dropped 1 base, with 10 bases sitting between them. CDR1 is SGHRS and CDR2 is YFSETQ in the germline V gene. The length of the CDR3 is 14 residues. This CDR3 reads CASSWDHTNTEAFF. In nucleotides, the CDR3 is TGCGCCAGCAGCTGGGACCATACGAACACTGAAGCTTTCTTT.

A few counts support this clone. This chain uses TRBV29-1 with TRBJ2-4; 8 bases match TRBD1. The length of the CDR3 is 15 residues. Unmatched junction bases numbered 6, after V lost 2 bases and J lost 3 bases. Germline lookup yields CDR1 SQVTM and CDR2 ANQGSEA. CDR3 sequence: CSVERTGSVKNIQYF. The DNA of the CDR3 is TGCAGCGTTGAACGGACAGGGTCAGTCAAAAACATTCAGTACTTC.